This T cell receptor beta chain was identified during a study of graft-versus-host responses after intestinal transplantation. Study details: Transplantation in recipients was multivisceral, liver-intestinal, or isolated intestinal.

Trimming took 5 bases from V and 6 from J; bases not matched to a gene: 6. Germline V gene lookup returns CDR1 SEHNR and CDR2 FQNEAQ (reference sequence). This CDR3 has 13 amino acids. On this clone: What it recognizes is unknown.

Assay used: immunoSEQ multiplex PCR; TCRdb lists only in-frame clones, some missing. The sample records around 88,000 clones, less than 95% being singletons. The starting material was unstimulated CD8+ T cells sorted from spleen or lymph node cells, obtained before transplant. The V gene is TRBV7-9, the J gene TRBJ2-5; TRBD2 matches 7 bases. The receptor was isolated from a human donor who was the organ donor for an intestinal transplant. CDR3 nucleotide sequence: TGTGCCAGCAGCCGCGGGAGTAGGAAGACCCAGTACTTC. This codes for CASSRGSRKTQYF.